This TCR beta chain was obtained from a study of CXCR3-negative and CXCR3-positive naive CD8 T cells. Study-wide background: Across all libraries, TRB reads numbered 110 million to 150 million, with about 1.5 +/- 0.3 million in each library.

The length of the CDR3 is 16 residues. Looked up from germline, CDR1 is SNHLY and CDR2 is FYNNEI. By phenotype, naive CD8+ T cells were CD45RO-CCR7+CD27+CD95-. cDNA libraries for TRB were generated by 5' RACE incorporating UMI labels. TCRdb re-called the 5' RACE reads; every CDR3 protein appears as one record, without DNA. The sample has some 50,000 distinct CDR3 sequences; the top ten hold more than 1.3%. Sequenced: naive CXCR3- CD8+ T cells from blood. Documented subset: CD45RO-CCR7+CD27+CD95- naive CD8+ T cells lacking CXCR3 (TNR3-). The receptor's source is a human donor in good health. Some clones in this sample may be carry-over from other donors' samples. The chain combines TRBV2 with TRBJ2-3; the TRBD2 assignment by TCRdb is unverifiable without DNA. Here the CDR3 reads CASSPQRGGRTDTQYF.